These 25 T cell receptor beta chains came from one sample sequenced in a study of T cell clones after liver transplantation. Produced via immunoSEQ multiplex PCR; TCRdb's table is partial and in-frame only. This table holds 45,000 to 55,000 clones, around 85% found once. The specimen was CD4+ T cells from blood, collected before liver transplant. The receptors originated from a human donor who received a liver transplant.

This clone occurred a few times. The DNA of the CDR3 is TGTGCCAGCAGTTCCGGGAGGTATCAGCCCCAGCATTTT. Translating it yields CASSSGRYQPQHF. The chain carries TRBV7-8 and TRBJ1-5; D unresolved. With 6 bases removed from V and 5 bases from J, the gap between germline ends came to 11 bases. In germline, CDR1 is SGHVS, CDR2 FQNEAQ. The CDR3 is made up of 13 amino acids.

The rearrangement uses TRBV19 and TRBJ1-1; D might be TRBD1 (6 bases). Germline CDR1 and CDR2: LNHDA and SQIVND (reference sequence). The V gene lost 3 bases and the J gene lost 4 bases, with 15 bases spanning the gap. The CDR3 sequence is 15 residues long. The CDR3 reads CASSMGAPGTTEAFF. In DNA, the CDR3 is TGTGCCAGTAGTATGGGGGCCCCTGGAACCACTGAAGCTTTCTTT.

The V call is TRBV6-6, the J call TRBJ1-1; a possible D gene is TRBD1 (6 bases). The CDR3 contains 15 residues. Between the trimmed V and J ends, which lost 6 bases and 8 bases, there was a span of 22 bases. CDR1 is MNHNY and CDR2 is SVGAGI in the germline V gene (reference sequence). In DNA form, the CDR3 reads TGTGCCAGCAGGGAAGAGAGCGGGGGCGCACGAGAAGCTTTCTTT. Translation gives CASREESGGAREAFF.

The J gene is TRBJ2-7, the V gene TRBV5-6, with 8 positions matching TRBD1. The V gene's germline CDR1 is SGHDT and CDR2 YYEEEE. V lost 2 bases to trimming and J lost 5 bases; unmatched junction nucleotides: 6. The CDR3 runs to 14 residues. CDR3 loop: CASSFGTGRDEQYF. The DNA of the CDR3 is TGTGCCAGCAGCTTCGGGACAGGAAGGGACGAGCAGTACTTC.

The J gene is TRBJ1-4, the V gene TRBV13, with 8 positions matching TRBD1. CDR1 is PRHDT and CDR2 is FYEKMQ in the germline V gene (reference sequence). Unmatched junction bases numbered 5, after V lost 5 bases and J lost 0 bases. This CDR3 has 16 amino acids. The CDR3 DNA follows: TGTGCCAGCAGCCTTGGACAGGGCGCAACTAATGAAAAACTGTTTTTT. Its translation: CASSLGQGATNEKLFF.

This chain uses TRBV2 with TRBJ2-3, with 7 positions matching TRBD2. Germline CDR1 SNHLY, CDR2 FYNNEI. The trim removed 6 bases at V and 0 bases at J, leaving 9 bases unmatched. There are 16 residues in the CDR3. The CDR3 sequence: CASRPSTGGSTDTQYF. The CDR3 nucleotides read TGTGCCAGCAGGCCATCAACGGGGGGAAGCACAGATACGCAGTATTTT.

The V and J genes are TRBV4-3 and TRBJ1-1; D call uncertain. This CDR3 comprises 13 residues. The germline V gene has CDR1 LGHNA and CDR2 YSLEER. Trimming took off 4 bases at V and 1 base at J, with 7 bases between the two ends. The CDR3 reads CASSLGENTEAFF. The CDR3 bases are TGCGCCAGCAGCCTCGGAGAGAACACTGAAGCTTTCTTT.

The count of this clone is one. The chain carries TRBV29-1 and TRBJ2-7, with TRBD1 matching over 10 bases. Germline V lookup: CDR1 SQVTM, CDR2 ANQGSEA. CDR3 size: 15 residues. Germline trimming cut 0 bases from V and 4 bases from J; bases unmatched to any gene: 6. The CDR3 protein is CSVEDQGQGVYEQYF. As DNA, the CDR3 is TGCAGCGTTGAAGATCAAGGACAGGGGGTGTACGAGCAGTACTTC.

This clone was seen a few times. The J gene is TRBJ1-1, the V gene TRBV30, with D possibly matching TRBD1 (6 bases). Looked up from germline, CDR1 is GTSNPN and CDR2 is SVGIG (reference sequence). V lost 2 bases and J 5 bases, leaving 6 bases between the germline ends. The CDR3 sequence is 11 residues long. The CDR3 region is CAWSRGTEAFF. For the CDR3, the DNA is TGTGCCTGGAGTAGGGGGACTGAAGCTTTCTTT.

CDR3 sequence (DNA): TGTGCCAGCAGCCTGGAGGCTAGCATGGCAGATACGCAGTATTTT. This translates into CASSLEASMADTQYF. The chain has TRBV4-2 and TRBJ2-3; D may be TRBD2 (5 bases). The CDR3 sequence is 15 residues long. Per germline, CDR1 LGHNA and CDR2 YNFKEQ. Trimming took 4 bases from V and 4 from J, leaving 15 bases between them.

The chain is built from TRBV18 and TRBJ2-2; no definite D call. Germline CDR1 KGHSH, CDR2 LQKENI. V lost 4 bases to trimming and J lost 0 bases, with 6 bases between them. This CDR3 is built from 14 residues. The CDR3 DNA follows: TGTGCCAGCTCACTGCGATCGAACACCGGGGAGCTGTTTTTT. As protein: CASSLRSNTGELFF.

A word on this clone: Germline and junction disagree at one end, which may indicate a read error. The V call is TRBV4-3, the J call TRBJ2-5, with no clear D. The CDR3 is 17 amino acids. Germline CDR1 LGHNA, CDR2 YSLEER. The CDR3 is CASSQAYQLRRQGTQYF. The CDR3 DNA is TGCGCCAGCAGCCAAGCCTACCAGTTGAGACGCCAAGGGACCCAGTACTTC.

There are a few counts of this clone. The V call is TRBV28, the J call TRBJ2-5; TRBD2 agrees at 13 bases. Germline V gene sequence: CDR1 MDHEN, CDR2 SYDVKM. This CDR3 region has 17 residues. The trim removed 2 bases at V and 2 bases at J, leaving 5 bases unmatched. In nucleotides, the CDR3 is TGTGCCAGCAGTTTACCGGGACTAGCGGGGATACAAGAGACCCAGTACTTC. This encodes CASSLPGLAGIQETQYF.

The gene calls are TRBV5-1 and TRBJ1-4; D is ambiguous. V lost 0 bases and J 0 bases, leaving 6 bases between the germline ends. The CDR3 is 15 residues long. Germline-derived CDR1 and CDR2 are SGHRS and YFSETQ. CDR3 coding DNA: TGCGCCAGCAGCTTGGGGATTACAACTAATGAAAAACTGTTTTTT. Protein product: CASSLGITTNEKLFF.

CDR3 sequence (DNA): TGTGCCAGCAGTAACCGGGACAGGTTCACAGATACGCAGTATTTT. Its translation is CASSNRDRFTDTQYF. The rearrangement links TRBV9 to TRBJ2-3; 8 bases are shared with TRBD1. The junction had 7 bases not matched to a gene; V was cut back by 5 bases and J by 2 bases. There are 15 residues in the CDR3. Looked up from germline, CDR1 is SGDLS and CDR2 is YYNGEE.

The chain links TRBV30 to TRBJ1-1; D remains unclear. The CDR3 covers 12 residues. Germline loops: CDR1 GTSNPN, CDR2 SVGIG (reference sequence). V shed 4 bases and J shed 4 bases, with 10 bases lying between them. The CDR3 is CAWNKEGTEAFF. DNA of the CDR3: TGTGCCTGGAACAAGGAGGGCACTGAAGCTTTCTTT.

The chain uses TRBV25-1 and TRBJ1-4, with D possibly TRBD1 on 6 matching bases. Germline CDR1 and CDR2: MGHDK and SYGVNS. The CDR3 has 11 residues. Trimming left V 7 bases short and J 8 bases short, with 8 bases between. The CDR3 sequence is CASKGGEKLFF. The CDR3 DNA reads TGTGCCAGCAAGGGGGGGGAAAAACTGTTTTTT.

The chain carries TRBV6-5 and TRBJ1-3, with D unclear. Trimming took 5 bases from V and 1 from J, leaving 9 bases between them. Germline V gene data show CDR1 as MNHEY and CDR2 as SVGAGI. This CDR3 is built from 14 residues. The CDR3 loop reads CASSPDPSGNTIYF. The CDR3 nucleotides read TGTGCCAGCAGTCCCGATCCTTCTGGAAACACCATATATTTT.

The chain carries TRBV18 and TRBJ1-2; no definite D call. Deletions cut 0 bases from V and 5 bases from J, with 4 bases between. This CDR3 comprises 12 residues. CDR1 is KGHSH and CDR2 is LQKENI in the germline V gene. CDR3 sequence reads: CASSPPGYGYTF. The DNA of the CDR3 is TGTGCCAGCTCACCACCGGGGTATGGCTACACCTTC.

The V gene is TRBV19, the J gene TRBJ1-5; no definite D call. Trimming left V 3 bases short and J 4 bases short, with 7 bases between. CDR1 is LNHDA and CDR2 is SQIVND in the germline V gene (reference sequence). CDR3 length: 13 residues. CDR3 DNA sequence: TGTGCCAGTAGTATTAGGCAGAATCAGCCCCAGCATTTT. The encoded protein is CASSIRQNQPQHF.

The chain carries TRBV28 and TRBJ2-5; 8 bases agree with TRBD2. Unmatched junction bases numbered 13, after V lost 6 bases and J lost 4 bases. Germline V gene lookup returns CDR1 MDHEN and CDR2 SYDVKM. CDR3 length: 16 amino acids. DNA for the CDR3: TGTGCCAGCAGCCCGGGCGGGGCGGGAGGAGGAGAGACCCAGTACTTC. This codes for CASSPGGAGGGETQYF.

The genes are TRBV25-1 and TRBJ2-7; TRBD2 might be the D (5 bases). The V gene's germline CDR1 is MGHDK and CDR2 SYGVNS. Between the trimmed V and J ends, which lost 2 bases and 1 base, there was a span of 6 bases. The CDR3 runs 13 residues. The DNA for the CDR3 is TGTGCCAGCAGTGAAACTAGTTCCTACGAGCAGTACTTC. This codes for CASSETSSYEQYF.

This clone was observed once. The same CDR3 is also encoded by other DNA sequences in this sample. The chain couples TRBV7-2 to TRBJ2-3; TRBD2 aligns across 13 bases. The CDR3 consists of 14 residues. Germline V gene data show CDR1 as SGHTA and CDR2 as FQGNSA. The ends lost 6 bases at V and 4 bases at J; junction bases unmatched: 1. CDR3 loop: CASRLAGGPDTQYF. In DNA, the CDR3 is TGTGCCAGCAGACTAGCGGGGGGGCCAGATACGCAGTATTTT.

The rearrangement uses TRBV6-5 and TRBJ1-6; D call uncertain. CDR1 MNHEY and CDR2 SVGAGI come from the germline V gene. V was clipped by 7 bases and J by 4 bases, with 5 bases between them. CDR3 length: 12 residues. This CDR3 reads CASKEYNSPLHF. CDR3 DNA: TGTGCCAGCAAGGAGTATAATTCACCCCTCCACTTT.

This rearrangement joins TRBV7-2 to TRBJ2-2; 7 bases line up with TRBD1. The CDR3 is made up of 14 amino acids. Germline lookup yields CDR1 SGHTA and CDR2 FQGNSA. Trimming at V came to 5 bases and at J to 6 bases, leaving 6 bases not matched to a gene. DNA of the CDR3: TGTGCCAGCAGCCGAAGGACAGGATCCGGGGAGCTGTTTTTT. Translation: CASSRRTGSGELFF.